The TCR beta chain described here comes from a study of shared clonotypes between healthy human individuals. Study as a whole: Aged 18 to 49, the donors were a couple of women and a few men.

Assay execution took place at the deep level. Original analysis: ImmunoSEQ yielded junction-only sequences lacking quality scores, so filtering differed. Assay used: immunoSEQ multiplex PCR; TCRdb lists only in-frame clones, some missing. Clone size and V and J calls were adopted from that table, with D and trimming inferred from the DNA. The data show 550,000 to 600,000 clones, around 78% seen once. Trimming removed 6 bases from V and 2 bases from J, with 17 bases in between. Germline V gives CDR1 LNHDA, CDR2 SQIVND (reference sequence). This CDR3 spans 16 amino acids. The J gene is TRBJ1-5, the V gene TRBV19; D is possibly TRBD1 (6 bases). Sequenced input: PBMCs. This receptor was obtained from a woman in her thirties or forties in good health. Some clones in this sample may be carry-over from other donors' samples. The CDR3 sequence: CASRTRAGVGNQPQHF. The CDR3 DNA reads as TGTGCCAGTAGAACCCGGGCAGGGGTAGGCAATCAGCCCCAGCATTTT.